Here is one T cell receptor (beta chain) with its context. Its specificity is unknown. These data are taken from a study of cytomegalovirus exposure and HLA in healthy donors. Germline assignment: CDR1 SNHLY and CDR2 FYNNEI. The germline V and J ends were trimmed by 8 bases and 1 base, with 8 bases remaining between them. The CDR3 is made up of 12 amino acids. Vbeta (60) and Jbeta (13) primers were used in the PCR. TCRdb keeps only in-frame clones here, not all; method: immunoSEQ multiplex PCR. The table has under 300,000 clones, 75% to 85% seen once. Study results and limitations: The later analysis indicated that the majority of CMV-associated TCR beta chains appeared HLA-restricted. Many donors carried some public TCRs, although rarity characterized most TCR sequences.

This sequence joins TRBV2 and TRBJ2-5; D unclear. The clonotype was recovered from a woman aged 55 to 70 in good health and CMV-seropositive. The sample was PBMCs. CDR3 residues: CASGGIQETQYF. The CDR3 nucleotides read TGTGCCAGCGGCGGAATCCAAGAGACCCAGTACTTC. The full variable domain, its missing parts supplied by reference TRBV2 and TRBJ2-5, is EPEVTQTPSHQVTQMGQEVILRCVPISNHLYFYWYRQILGQKVEFLVSFYNNEISEKSEIFDDQFSVERPDGSNFTLKIRSTKLEDSAMYFCASGGIQETQYFGPGTRLLVL.